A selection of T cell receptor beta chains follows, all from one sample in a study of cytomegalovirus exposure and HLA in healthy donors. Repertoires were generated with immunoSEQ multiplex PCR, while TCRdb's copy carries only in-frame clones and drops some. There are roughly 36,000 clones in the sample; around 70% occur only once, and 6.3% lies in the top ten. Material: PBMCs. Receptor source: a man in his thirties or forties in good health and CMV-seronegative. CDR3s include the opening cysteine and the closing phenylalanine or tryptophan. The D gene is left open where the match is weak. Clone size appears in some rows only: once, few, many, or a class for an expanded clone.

CDR3aa: CASSEEGAGGTEAFF
CDR3nt: TGTGCCAGCAGTGAAGAGGGCGCGGGAGGGACTGAAGCTTTCTTT
j_gene: TRBJ1-1
d_gene: -
v_gene: TRBV6-1
abundance: -

CDR3aa: CASSLDGASQDEQYF
CDR3nt: TGTGCCAGCAGCTTAGATGGCGCATCTCAGGACGAGCAGTACTTC
j_gene: TRBJ2-7
d_gene: -
v_gene: TRBV7-3
abundance: -

CDR3aa: CASRGGDNEKLFF
CDR3nt: TGTGCCAGCAGGGGGGGGGATAATGAAAAACTGTTTTTT
j_gene: TRBJ1-4
d_gene: TRBD1
v_gene: TRBV10-3
abundance: -

CDR3aa: CASSLATGVNEKLFF
CDR3nt: TGTGCCAGCAGCTTAGCGACAGGAGTGAATGAAAAACTGTTTTTT
j_gene: TRBJ1-4
d_gene: -
v_gene: TRBV7-6
abundance: -

CDR3aa: CASTQDSLSNSPLHF
CDR3nt: TGTGCCAGCACCCAGGACAGTCTAAGTAATTCACCCCTCCACTTT
j_gene: TRBJ1-6
d_gene: -
v_gene: TRBV6-1
abundance: few

CDR3aa: CASSHATVPGQGSPSYEQYF
CDR3nt: TGCGCCAGCAGCCACGCAACGGTCCCGGGACAGGGGTCCCCCTCCTACGAGCAGTACTTC
j_gene: TRBJ2-7
d_gene: TRBD1
v_gene: TRBV4-1
abundance: -

CDR3aa: CASNARGGAYNEQFF
CDR3nt: TGTGCCAGTAACGCGCGCGGGGGGGCGTACAATGAGCAGTTCTTC
j_gene: TRBJ2-1
d_gene: TRBD2
v_gene: TRBV19
abundance: -

CDR3aa: CASSLGPGSMGQPQHF
CDR3nt: TGTGCCAGCAGCTTGGGACCAGGGTCCATGGGTCAGCCCCAGCATTTT
j_gene: TRBJ1-5
d_gene: -
v_gene: TRBV5-8
abundance: -

CDR3aa: CASSFDGRGYNEQFF
CDR3nt: TGTGCCAGCAGCTTCGATGGACGGGGTTACAATGAGCAGTTCTTC
j_gene: TRBJ2-1
d_gene: -
v_gene: TRBV7-2
abundance: -

CDR3aa: CASTWGMGGSNQPQHF
CDR3nt: TGTGCCAGCACCTGGGGTATGGGGGGAAGCAATCAGCCCCAGCATTTT
j_gene: TRBJ1-5
d_gene: -
v_gene: TRBV2
abundance: once

CDR3aa: CASSQPTGGNEQFF
CDR3nt: TGCGCCAGCAGCCAGCCTACAGGGGGCAATGAGCAGTTCTTC
j_gene: TRBJ2-1
d_gene: TRBD1
v_gene: TRBV4-1
abundance: -

CDR3aa: CATRRTGGRNEQFF
CDR3nt: TGTGCCACCCGACGGACAGGGGGCCGGAATGAGCAGTTCTTC
j_gene: TRBJ2-1
d_gene: TRBD1
v_gene: TRBV10-3
abundance: -

CDR3aa: CASSLLAGGPGNTQYF
CDR3nt: TGTGCCAGCAGTTTACTAGCGGGAGGGCCCGGGAATACGCAGTATTTT
j_gene: TRBJ2-3
d_gene: TRBD2
v_gene: TRBV6-5
abundance: -

CDR3aa: CASSLSGHRSTYEQYF
CDR3nt: TGTGCCAGCAGCCTCTCGGGCCACAGGTCAACCTACGAGCAGTACTTC
j_gene: TRBJ2-7
d_gene: -
v_gene: TRBV13
abundance: -

CDR3aa: CASRKSTNSYEQYF
CDR3nt: TGTGCCAGCCGCAAAAGTACAAACTCCTACGAGCAGTACTTC
j_gene: TRBJ2-7
d_gene: -
v_gene: TRBV2
abundance: -

CDR3aa: CASSPTSGTGVYGYTF
CDR3nt: TGTGCCAGCAGCCCCACCTCCGGGACAGGAGTTTATGGCTACACCTTC
j_gene: TRBJ1-2
d_gene: TRBD1
v_gene: TRBV5-6
abundance: few

CDR3aa: CASRTGEDTQYF
CDR3nt: TGTGCCAGCAGGACAGGGGAAGATACGCAGTATTTT
j_gene: TRBJ2-3
d_gene: TRBD1
v_gene: TRBV2
abundance: -

CDR3aa: CASSPGLAVPDTQYF
CDR3nt: TGCGCCAGCAGCCCCGGACTAGCGGTACCAGATACGCAGTATTTT
j_gene: TRBJ2-3
d_gene: TRBD2
v_gene: TRBV5-1
abundance: -

CDR3aa: CSVEGAPGQGYTF
CDR3nt: TGCAGCGTTGAGGGGGCGCCGGGCCAAGGCTACACCTTC
j_gene: TRBJ1-2
d_gene: -
v_gene: TRBV29-1
abundance: few

CDR3aa: CASRPQGARGYTF
CDR3nt: TGTGCCAGCAGACCACAGGGGGCGAGAGGCTACACCTTC
j_gene: TRBJ1-2
d_gene: TRBD1
v_gene: TRBV6-5
abundance: -

CDR3aa: CASSFDRGRWEQYF
CDR3nt: TGTGCCAGCAGCTTTGACAGGGGGCGCTGGGAGCAGTACTTC
j_gene: TRBJ2-7
d_gene: TRBD1
v_gene: TRBV7-6
abundance: -

CDR3aa: CASSPPTGEGSYEQYF
CDR3nt: TGTGCCAGCTCACCACCCACAGGGGAAGGATCCTACGAGCAGTACTTC
j_gene: TRBJ2-7
d_gene: TRBD1
v_gene: TRBV18
abundance: -

CDR3aa: CSVWAGSSYEQYF
CDR3nt: TGCAGCGTTTGGGCAGGCAGCTCCTACGAGCAGTACTTC
j_gene: TRBJ2-7
d_gene: -
v_gene: TRBV29-1
abundance: -

CDR3aa: CASSKAGTWADTQYF
CDR3nt: TGTGCCAGCAGCAAGGCGGGAACTTGGGCAGATACGCAGTATTTT
j_gene: TRBJ2-3
d_gene: -
v_gene: TRBV9
abundance: -

CDR3aa: CASSPYGQNTEAFF
CDR3nt: TGTGCCAGCAGCCCATATGGACAGAACACTGAAGCTTTCTTT
j_gene: TRBJ1-1
d_gene: -
v_gene: TRBV5-5
abundance: -

CDR3aa: CASSPQGRETQYF
CDR3nt: TGTGCCAGCAGTCCACAGGGGCGTGAGACCCAGTACTTC
j_gene: TRBJ2-5
d_gene: TRBD1
v_gene: TRBV7-9
abundance: -

CDR3aa: CASSDTDGSSYEQYF
CDR3nt: TGTGCCAGCAGTGATACCGACGGGAGCTCCTACGAGCAGTACTTC
j_gene: TRBJ2-7
d_gene: -
v_gene: TRBV6-1
abundance: -

CDR3aa: CASSLAGHSSYEQYF
CDR3nt: TGTGCCAGCAGTCTAGCGGGCCACAGCTCCTACGAGCAGTACTTC
j_gene: TRBJ2-7
d_gene: TRBD2
v_gene: TRBV6-5
abundance: -

CDR3aa: CASSQSDGTGELFF
CDR3nt: TGTGCCAGCTCACAGAGCGATGGCACCGGGGAGCTGTTTTTT
j_gene: TRBJ2-2
d_gene: -
v_gene: TRBV18
abundance: -

CDR3aa: CASSPRLESYEQYF
CDR3nt: TGTGCCAGCAGCCCACGACTAGAATCCTACGAGCAGTACTTC
j_gene: TRBJ2-7
d_gene: -
v_gene: TRBV7-2
abundance: -

CDR3aa: CASSPRGLSTDTQYF
CDR3nt: TGTGCCAGCAGTCCCCGAGGACTTAGCACAGATACGCAGTATTTT
j_gene: TRBJ2-3
d_gene: -
v_gene: TRBV27
abundance: -

CDR3aa: CSVEQANTEAFF
CDR3nt: TGCAGCGTTGAGCAGGCGAACACTGAAGCTTTCTTT
j_gene: TRBJ1-1
d_gene: -
v_gene: TRBV29-1
abundance: -

CDR3aa: CASSLGTSISDTQYF
CDR3nt: TGTGCCAGCAGCCTCGGGACTAGCATCTCAGATACGCAGTATTTT
j_gene: TRBJ2-3
d_gene: TRBD2
v_gene: TRBV11-2
abundance: -

CDR3aa: CASSPNGLNTEAFF
CDR3nt: TGTGCCAGCAGCCCGAATGGGCTGAACACTGAAGCTTTCTTT
j_gene: TRBJ1-1
d_gene: -
v_gene: TRBV27
abundance: few

CDR3aa: CASSRGQGAKTYNEQFF
CDR3nt: TGTGCCAGCAGCCGGGGACAGGGGGCGAAAACCTACAATGAGCAGTTCTTC
j_gene: TRBJ2-1
d_gene: TRBD1
v_gene: TRBV7-2
abundance: -

CDR3aa: CASSPTGRQPQHF
CDR3nt: TGTGCCAGCAGCCCGACAGGGCGACAGCCCCAGCATTTT
j_gene: TRBJ1-5
d_gene: TRBD1
v_gene: TRBV28
abundance: -

CDR3aa: CASSWAPATSRTYEQYF
CDR3nt: TGCGCCAGCAGCTGGGCCCCGGCGACTAGCCGTACCTACGAGCAGTACTTC
j_gene: TRBJ2-7
d_gene: TRBD2
v_gene: TRBV5-1
abundance: -

CDR3aa: CASRTSLIQETQYF
CDR3nt: TGCGCCAGCCGGACTAGCTTAATACAAGAGACCCAGTACTTC
j_gene: TRBJ2-5
d_gene: TRBD2
v_gene: TRBV5-1
abundance: -

CDR3aa: CASSLARHRDTPRMNEQFF
CDR3nt: TGTGCCAGCAGTCTGGCGCGGCACCGGGACACCCCGCGGATGAATGAGCAGTTCTTC
j_gene: TRBJ2-1
d_gene: -
v_gene: TRBV27
abundance: -

CDR3aa: CAISESTGQLNTEAFF
CDR3nt: TGTGCCATCAGTGAGTCGACGGGACAGCTAAACACTGAAGCTTTCTTT
j_gene: TRBJ1-1
d_gene: TRBD1
v_gene: TRBV10-3
abundance: -

CDR3aa: CASSGGLASTDTQYF
CDR3nt: TGTGCCAGCAGCGGAGGACTAGCGAGCACAGATACGCAGTATTTT
j_gene: TRBJ2-3
d_gene: TRBD2
v_gene: TRBV5-4
abundance: -

CDR3aa: CASSLAGGQNQETQYF
CDR3nt: TGTGCCAGCAGCTTGGCCGGTGGACAAAACCAAGAGACCCAGTACTTC
j_gene: TRBJ2-5
d_gene: -
v_gene: TRBV5-8
abundance: -

CDR3aa: CASSSLHGTSGTDTQYF
CDR3nt: TGCGCCAGCAGCTCCCTTCACGGGACTAGCGGCACAGATACGCAGTATTTT
j_gene: TRBJ2-3
d_gene: TRBD2
v_gene: TRBV5-1
abundance: once

CDR3aa: CASSVRQGVETQYF
CDR3nt: TGCGCCAGCAGCGTCCGACAGGGAGTCGAGACCCAGTACTTC
j_gene: TRBJ2-5
d_gene: TRBD1
v_gene: TRBV5-1
abundance: -

CDR3aa: CATSRDQEGSEQYF
CDR3nt: TGTGCCACCAGCAGAGATCAGGAGGGTAGCGAGCAGTACTTC
j_gene: TRBJ2-7
d_gene: -
v_gene: TRBV15
abundance: -

CDR3aa: CASSSGVYGYTF
CDR3nt: TGTGCCAGCAGTTCGGGGGTTTATGGCTACACCTTC
j_gene: TRBJ1-2
d_gene: -
v_gene: TRBV28
abundance: -

CDR3aa: CASSYDRGNEQFF
CDR3nt: TGTGCCAGCAGTTACGACAGGGGTAATGAGCAGTTCTTC
j_gene: TRBJ2-1
d_gene: TRBD1
v_gene: TRBV6-5
abundance: -

CDR3aa: CASRRTGGGDQPQHF
CDR3nt: TGTGCCAGCAGACGGACAGGCGGGGGGGATCAGCCCCAGCATTTT
j_gene: TRBJ1-5
d_gene: TRBD1
v_gene: TRBV6-5
abundance: -

CDR3aa: CATKKGQGFTGELFF
CDR3nt: TGTGCCACAAAGAAAGGACAGGGTTTCACCGGGGAGCTGTTTTTT
j_gene: TRBJ2-2
d_gene: TRBD1
v_gene: TRBV2
abundance: -

CDR3aa: CASSQDLTSGSYNEQFF
CDR3nt: TGTGCCAGCAGCCAAGATCTCACTAGCGGCTCCTACAATGAGCAGTTCTTC
j_gene: TRBJ2-1
d_gene: TRBD2
v_gene: TRBV4-2
abundance: -

CDR3aa: CASSLLGGGGGGNTGELFF
CDR3nt: TGTGCCAGCAGCTTATTGGGGGGAGGGGGAGGAGGGAACACCGGGGAGCTGTTTTTT
j_gene: TRBJ2-2
d_gene: -
v_gene: TRBV7-2
abundance: -

CDR3aa: CASSDTTYGYTF
CDR3nt: TGTGCCAGCAGTGATACCACATATGGCTACACCTTC
j_gene: TRBJ1-2
d_gene: -
v_gene: TRBV2
abundance: -

CDR3aa: CASGLAGSSYNEQFF
CDR3nt: TGTGCCAGCGGATTAGCGGGGTCCTCCTACAATGAGCAGTTCTTC
j_gene: TRBJ2-1
d_gene: TRBD2
v_gene: TRBV2
abundance: -